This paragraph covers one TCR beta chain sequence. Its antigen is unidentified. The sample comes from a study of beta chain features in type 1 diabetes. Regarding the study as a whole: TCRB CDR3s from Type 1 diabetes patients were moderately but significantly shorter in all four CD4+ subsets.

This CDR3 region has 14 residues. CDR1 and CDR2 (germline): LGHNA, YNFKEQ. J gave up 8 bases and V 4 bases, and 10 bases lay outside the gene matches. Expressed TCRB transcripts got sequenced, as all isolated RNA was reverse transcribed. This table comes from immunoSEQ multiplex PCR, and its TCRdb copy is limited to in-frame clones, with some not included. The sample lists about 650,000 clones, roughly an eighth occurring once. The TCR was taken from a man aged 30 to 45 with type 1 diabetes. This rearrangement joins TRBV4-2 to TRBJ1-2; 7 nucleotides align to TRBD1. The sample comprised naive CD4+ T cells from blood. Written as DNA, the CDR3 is TGTGCCAGCAGCCTCTCGACAGGGAATGGAGGCTACACCTTC. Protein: CASSLSTGNGGYTF.